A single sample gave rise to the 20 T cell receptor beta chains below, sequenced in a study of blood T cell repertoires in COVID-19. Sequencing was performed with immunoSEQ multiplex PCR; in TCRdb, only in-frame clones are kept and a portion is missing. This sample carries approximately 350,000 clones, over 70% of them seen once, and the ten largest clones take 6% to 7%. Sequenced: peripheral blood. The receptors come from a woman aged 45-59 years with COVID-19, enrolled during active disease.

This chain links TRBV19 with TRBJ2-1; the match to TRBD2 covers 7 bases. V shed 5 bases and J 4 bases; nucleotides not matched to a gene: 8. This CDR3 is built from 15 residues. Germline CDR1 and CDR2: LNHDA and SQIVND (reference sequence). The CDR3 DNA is TGTGCCAGTAGTTTTTCACTAGCGACTTACAATGAGCAGTTCTTC. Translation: CASSFSLATYNEQFF.

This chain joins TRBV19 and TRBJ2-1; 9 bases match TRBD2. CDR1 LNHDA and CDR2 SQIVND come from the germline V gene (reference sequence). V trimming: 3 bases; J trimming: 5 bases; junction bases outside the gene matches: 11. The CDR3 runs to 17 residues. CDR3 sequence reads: CASSMGILAGSDNEQFF. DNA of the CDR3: TGTGCCAGTAGTATGGGGATTCTAGCGGGGTCAGACAATGAGCAGTTCTTC.

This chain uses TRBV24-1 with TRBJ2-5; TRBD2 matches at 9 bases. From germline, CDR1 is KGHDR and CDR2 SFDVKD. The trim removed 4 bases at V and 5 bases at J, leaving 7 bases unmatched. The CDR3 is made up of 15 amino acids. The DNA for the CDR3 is TGTGCCACCAGTGACCCTAGCGGGAATCTTGAGACCCAGTACTTC. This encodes CATSDPSGNLETQYF.

CDR3 nucleotide sequence: TGTGCCACCAGTGACCGGTCTACTAGCGGGAGTAAGAATGAGCAGTTCTTC. This codes for CATSDRSTSGSKNEQFF. The chain links TRBV24-1 to TRBJ2-1; 11 bases align to TRBD2. Trimming took 4 bases from V and 7 from J; bases not matched to a gene: 11. The CDR3 sequence is 17 residues long. CDR1 and CDR2 (germline): KGHDR, SFDVKD.

The CDR3 region is CASSYRPGGHTGELFF. For the CDR3, the DNA is TGTGCCAGCAGTTACCGACCGGGAGGCCACACCGGGGAGCTGTTTTTT. The V and J genes are TRBV6-5 and TRBJ2-2; 7 bases are shared with TRBD2. CDR1 MNHEY and CDR2 SVGAGI come from the germline V gene. CDR3 size: 16 residues. The junction had 6 bases not matched to a gene; V was cut back by 2 bases and J by 3 bases.

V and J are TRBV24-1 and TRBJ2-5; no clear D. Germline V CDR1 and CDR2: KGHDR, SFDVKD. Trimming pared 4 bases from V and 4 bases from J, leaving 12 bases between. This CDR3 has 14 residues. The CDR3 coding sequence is TGTGCCACCAGTGACCGGTCTTCTCGAGAGACCCAGTACTTC. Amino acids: CATSDRSSRETQYF.

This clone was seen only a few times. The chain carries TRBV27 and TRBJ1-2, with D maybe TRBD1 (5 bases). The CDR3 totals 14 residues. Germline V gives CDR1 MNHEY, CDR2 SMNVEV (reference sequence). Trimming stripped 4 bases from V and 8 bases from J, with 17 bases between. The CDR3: CASSSVTGLRGYTF. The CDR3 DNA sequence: TGTGCCAGCAGTTCCGTAACAGGTCTGAGGGGCTACACCTTC.

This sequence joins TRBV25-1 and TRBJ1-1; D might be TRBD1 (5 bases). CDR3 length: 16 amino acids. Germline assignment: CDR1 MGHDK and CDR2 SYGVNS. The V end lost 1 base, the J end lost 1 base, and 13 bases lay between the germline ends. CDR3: CASSESVGGGNTEAFF. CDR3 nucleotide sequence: TGTGCCAGCAGTGAATCTGTTGGGGGGGGGAACACTGAAGCTTTCTTT.

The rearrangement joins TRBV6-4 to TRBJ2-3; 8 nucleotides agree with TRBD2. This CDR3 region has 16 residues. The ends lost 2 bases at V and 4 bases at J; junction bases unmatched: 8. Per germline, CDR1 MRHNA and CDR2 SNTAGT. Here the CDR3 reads CASSDGSGRLSDTQYF. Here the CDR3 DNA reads TGTGCCAGCAGTGACGGGAGCGGGAGACTATCAGATACGCAGTATTTT.

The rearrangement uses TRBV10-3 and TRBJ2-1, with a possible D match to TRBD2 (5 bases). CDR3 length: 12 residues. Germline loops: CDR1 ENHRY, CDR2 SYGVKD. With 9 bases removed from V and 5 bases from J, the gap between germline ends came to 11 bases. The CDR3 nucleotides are TGTGCCATGGGGAGCCGGAACAATGAGCAGTTCTTC. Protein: CAMGSRNNEQFF.

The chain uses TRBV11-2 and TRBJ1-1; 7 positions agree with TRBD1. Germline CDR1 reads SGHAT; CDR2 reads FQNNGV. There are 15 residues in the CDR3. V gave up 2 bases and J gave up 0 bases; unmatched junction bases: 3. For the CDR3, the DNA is TGTGCCAGCAGCTTAATGGGACAGATGAACACTGAAGCTTTCTTT. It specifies CASSLMGQMNTEAFF.

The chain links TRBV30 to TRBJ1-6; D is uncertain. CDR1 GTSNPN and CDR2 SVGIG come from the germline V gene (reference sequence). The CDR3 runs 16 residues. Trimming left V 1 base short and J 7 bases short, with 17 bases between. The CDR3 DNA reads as TGTGCCTGGAGTGCTTGGGTACGCCCGGGGAATTCACCCCTCCACTTT. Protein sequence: CAWSAWVRPGNSPLHF.

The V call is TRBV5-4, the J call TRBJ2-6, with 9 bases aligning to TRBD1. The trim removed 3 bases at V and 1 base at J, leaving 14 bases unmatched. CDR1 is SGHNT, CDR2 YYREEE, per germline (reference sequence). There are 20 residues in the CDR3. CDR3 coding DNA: TGTGCCAGCAGCTCCGGCCTGGGACAGGGCGTCTTATCTGGGGCCAACGTCCTGACTTTC. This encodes CASSSGLGQGVLSGANVLTF.

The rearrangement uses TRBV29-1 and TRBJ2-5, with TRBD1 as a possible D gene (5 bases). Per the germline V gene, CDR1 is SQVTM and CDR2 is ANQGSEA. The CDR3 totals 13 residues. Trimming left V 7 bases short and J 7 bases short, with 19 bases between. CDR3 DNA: TGCAGCGCAACACGAGCAGGGTCGGGGACCCAGTACTTC. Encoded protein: CSATRAGSGTQYF.

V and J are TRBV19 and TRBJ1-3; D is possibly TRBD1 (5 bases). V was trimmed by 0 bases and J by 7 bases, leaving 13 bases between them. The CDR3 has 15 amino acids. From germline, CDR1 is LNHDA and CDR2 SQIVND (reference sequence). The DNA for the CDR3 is TGTGCCAGTAGTATAGAGGGGGGACCAGGTAACACCATATATTTT. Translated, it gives CASSIEGGPGNTIYF.

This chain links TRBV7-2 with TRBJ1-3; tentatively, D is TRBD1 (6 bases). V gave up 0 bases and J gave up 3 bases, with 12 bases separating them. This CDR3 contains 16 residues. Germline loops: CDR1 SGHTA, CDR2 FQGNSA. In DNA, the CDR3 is TGTGCCAGCAGCTTAGCGGGGGCAGTTAGTGGAAACACCATATATTTT. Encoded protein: CASSLAGAVSGNTIYF.

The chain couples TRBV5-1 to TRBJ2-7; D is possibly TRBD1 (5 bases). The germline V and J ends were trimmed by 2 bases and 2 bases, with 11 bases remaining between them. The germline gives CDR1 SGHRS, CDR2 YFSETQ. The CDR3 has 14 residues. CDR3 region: CASSFGALPYEQYF. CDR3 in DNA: TGCGCCAGCAGCTTTGGGGCATTACCCTACGAGCAGTACTTC. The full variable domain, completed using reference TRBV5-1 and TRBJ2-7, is KAGVTQTPRYLIKTRGQQVTLSCSPISGHRSVSWYQQTPGQGLQFLFEYFSETQRNKGNFPGRFSGRQFSNSRSEMNVSTLELGDSALYLCASSFGALPYEQYFGPGTRLTVT.

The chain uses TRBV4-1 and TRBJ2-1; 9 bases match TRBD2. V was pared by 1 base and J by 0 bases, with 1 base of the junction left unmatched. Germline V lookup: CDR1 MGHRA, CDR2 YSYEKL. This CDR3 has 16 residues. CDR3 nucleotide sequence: TGCGCCAGCAGCCAAGCGACTAGCGGCTCCTACAATGAGCAGTTCTTC. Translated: CASSQATSGSYNEQFF.

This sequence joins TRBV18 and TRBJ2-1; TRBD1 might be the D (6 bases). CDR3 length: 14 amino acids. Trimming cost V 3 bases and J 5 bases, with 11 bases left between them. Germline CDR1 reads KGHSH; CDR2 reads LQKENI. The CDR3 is CASSPRAGDNEQFF. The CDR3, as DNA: TGTGCCAGCTCACCCAGGGCAGGGGACAATGAGCAGTTCTTC.

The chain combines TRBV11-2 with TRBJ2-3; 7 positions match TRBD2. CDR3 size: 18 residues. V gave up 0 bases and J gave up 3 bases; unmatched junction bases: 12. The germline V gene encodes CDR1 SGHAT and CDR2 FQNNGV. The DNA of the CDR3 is TGTGCCAGCAGCTTAGAGGGCCTCGTGGGAGGGCCAACAGATACGCAGTATTTT. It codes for CASSLEGLVGGPTDTQYF.